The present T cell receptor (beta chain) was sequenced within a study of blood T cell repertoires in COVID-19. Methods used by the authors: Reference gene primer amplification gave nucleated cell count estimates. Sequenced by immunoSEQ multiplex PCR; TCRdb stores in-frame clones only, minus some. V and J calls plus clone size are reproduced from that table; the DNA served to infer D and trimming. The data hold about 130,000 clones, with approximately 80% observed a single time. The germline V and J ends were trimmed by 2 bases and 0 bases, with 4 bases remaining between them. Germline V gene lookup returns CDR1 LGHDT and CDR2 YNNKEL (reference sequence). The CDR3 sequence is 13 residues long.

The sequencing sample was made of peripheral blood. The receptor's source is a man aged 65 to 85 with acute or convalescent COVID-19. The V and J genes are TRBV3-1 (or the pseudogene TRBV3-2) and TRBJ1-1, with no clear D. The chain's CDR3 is CASSQSVNTEAFF. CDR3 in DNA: TGTGCCAGCAGCCAATCAGTGAACACTGAAGCTTTCTTT.